This TCR beta chain was observed in a study of T cell responses to AZD1222 COVID-19 vaccine. Sequencing used immunoSEQ multiplex PCR; TCRdb keeps in-frame clones, though not all of them. The top ten clones hold about 6.8% of a sample with roughly 110,000 clones, 75% to 95% of them seen once. This CDR3 contains 13 residues. Trimming removed 5 bases at V and 10 bases at J, with 15 bases between. The germline V gene has CDR1 MDHEN and CDR2 SYDVKM. This chain joins TRBV28 and TRBJ2-1, with D possibly matching TRBD2 (6 bases). The receptor's source is an adult who received the AZD1222 COVID-19 vaccine. The sample here was peripheral blood, taken 28 days after the second AZD1222 dose. The CDR3 region has the DNA TGTGCCAGCAGTCCCGGGGGAGTTATGGAGCAGTTCTTC. Its protein product is CASSPGGVMEQFF.